These 4 T cell receptor beta chains were sequenced from one sample in a study of shared clonotypes between healthy human individuals (TCRdb year 2020). Libraries were built with the immunoSEQ multiplex PCR assay. The table was pulled from immuneACCESS by TCRdb, which kept in-frame rearrangements only. Such tables lose some clones; where checked, under half of the loss comes from unresolved V genes, and the rest has no known cause. Recorded for this sample are 2 million to 2.5 million clones; about 92% of them occurred a single time. The leading ten clones occupy approximately 1.7% of the sample. CD8 naive samples consisted of CD45RO-negative cells that were positively selected for CCR7, yielding a CD45RA+CCR7+ population without TemRA cells. What was sequenced was naive CD8+ T cells from PBMCs. According to the study, the label for this sample's cell subset or site signals: CD45RA+CCR7+. Receptors were obtained from a man aged 18 to 29 in good health. Some clones in this sample may be carry-over from other donors' samples.

The chain recombines TRBV7-8 with TRBJ1-4; D is uncertain. The length of the CDR3 is 16 residues. V was cut by 0 bases and J by 8 bases, with 16 bases left in between. In germline, CDR1 is SGHVS, CDR2 FQNEAQ. The CDR3 reads CASSLALEGEREKLFF. The CDR3, as DNA: TGTGCCAGCAGCTTAGCGTTGGAGGGAGAGAGGGAAAAACTGTTTTTT.

This chain joins TRBV27 and TRBJ1-1; 8 bases are a match to TRBD1. Germline loops: CDR1 MNHEY, CDR2 SMNVEV (reference sequence). V lost 6 bases, J lost 4 bases, and 13 bases stayed unmatched. This CDR3 has 16 amino acids. CDR3: CASSFTSGQGGTEAFF. The DNA of the CDR3 is TGTGCCAGCAGCTTCACGAGCGGACAGGGCGGCACTGAAGCTTTCTTT.

The chain carries TRBV27 and TRBJ1-1; a possible D gene is TRBD1 (5 bases). CDR3 length: 12 residues. Germline CDR1 reads MNHEY; CDR2 reads SMNVEV (reference sequence). Between the trimmed V and J ends, which lost 5 bases and 10 bases, there was a span of 14 bases. The CDR3 region is CASSGGGGRAFF. Written as DNA, the CDR3 is TGTGCCAGCAGTGGGGGTGGTGGGAGAGCTTTCTTT.

This chain links TRBV7-8 with TRBJ1-5; TRBD1 aligns across 7 bases. The CDR3 extends over 16 amino acids. Germline V gives CDR1 SGHVS, CDR2 FQNEAQ. Losses at the gene ends were 5 bases for V and 4 bases for J; bases not matched to a gene: 11. Here the CDR3 DNA reads TGTGCCAGCAGCATGGCCGGGACAGCGGTAAATCAGCCCCAGCATTTT. It specifies CASSMAGTAVNQPQHF.